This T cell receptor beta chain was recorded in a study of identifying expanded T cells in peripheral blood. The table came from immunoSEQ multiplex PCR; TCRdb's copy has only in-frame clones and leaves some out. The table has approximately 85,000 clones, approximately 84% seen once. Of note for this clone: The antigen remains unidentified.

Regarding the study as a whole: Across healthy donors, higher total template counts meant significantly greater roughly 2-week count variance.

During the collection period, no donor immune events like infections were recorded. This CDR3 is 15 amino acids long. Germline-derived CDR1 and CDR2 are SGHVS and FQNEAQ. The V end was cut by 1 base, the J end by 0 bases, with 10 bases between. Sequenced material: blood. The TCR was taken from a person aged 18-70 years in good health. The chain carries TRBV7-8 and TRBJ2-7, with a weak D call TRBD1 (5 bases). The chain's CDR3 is CASSLVRDLSYEQYF. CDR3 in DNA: TGTGCCAGCAGCTTAGTCAGGGATCTCTCCTACGAGCAGTACTTC.